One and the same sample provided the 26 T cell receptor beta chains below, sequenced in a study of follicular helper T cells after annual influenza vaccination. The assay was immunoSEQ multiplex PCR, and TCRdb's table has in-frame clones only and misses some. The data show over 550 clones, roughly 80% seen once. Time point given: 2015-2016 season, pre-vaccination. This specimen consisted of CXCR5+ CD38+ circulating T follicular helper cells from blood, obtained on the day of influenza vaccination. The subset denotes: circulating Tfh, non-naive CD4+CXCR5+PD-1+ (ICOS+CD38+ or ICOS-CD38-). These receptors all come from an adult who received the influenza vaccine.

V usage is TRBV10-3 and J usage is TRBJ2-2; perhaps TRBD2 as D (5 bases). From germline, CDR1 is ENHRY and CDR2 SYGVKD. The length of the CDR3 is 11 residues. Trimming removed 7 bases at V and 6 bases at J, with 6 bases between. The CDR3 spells CAITGSGELFF. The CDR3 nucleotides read TGTGCCATCACGGGGTCCGGGGAGCTGTTTTTT.

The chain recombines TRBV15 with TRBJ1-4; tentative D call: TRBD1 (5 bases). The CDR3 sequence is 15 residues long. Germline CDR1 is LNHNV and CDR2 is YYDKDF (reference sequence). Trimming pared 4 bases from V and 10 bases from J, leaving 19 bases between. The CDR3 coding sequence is TGTGCCACCAGCAAACAGCGGGGCCCGACTGGAAAACTGTTTTTT. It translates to CATSKQRGPTGKLFF.

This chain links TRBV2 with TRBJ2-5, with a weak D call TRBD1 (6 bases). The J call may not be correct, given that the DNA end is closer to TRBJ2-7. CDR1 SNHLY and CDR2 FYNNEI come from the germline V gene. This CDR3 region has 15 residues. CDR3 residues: CASSFRGRSSYEQYF. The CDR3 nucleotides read TGTGCCAGCAGTTTCAGGGGTCGGAGCTCCTACGAGCAGTACTTC.

CDR3 in DNA: TGCGCCATTCTGCAAGGGATCCCAAATCAGCCCCAGCATTTT. Its translation: CAILQGIPNQPQHF. This rearrangement joins TRBV5-1 to TRBJ1-5; D call uncertain. With 9 bases removed from V and 4 bases from J, the gap between germline ends came to 17 bases. There are 14 residues in the CDR3. The germline CDR1 and CDR2 sequences are SGHRS and YFSETQ.

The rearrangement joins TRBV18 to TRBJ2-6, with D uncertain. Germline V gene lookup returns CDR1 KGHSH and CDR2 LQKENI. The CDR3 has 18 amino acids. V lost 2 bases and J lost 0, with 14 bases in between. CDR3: CASSPSMDRLSGANVLTF. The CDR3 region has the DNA TGTGCCAGCTCACCATCTATGGACCGACTCTCTGGGGCCAACGTCCTGACTTTC.

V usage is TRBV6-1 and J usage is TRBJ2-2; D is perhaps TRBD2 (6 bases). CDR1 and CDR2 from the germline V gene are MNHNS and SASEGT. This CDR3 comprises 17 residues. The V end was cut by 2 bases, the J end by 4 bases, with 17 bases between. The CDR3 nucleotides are TGTGCCAGCAGTGAACTTGGCGGGGAGGCGTTCACCGGGGAGCTGTTTTTT. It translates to CASSELGGEAFTGELFF.

CDR3 sequence: CASRATGTGSNEQFF. The CDR3 coding sequence is TGCGCCAGCAGAGCGACCGGGACAGGGAGCAATGAGCAGTTCTTC. This chain uses TRBV5-1 with TRBJ2-1; TRBD1 aligns across 9 bases. CDR3 size: 15 residues. V lost 5 bases to trimming and J lost 6 bases; unmatched junction nucleotides: 9. Looked up from germline, CDR1 is SGHRS and CDR2 is YFSETQ.

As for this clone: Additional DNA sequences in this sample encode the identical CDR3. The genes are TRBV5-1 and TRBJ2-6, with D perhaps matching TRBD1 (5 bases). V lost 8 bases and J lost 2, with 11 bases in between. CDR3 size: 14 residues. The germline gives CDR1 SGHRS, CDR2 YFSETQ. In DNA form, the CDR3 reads TGCGCCAGTCGCGAAGGGGCTGGGGCCAACGTCCTGACTTTC. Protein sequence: CASREGAGANVLTF.

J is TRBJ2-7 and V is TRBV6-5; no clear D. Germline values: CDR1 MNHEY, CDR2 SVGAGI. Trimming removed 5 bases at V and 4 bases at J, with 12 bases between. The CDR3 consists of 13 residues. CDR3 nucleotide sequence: TGTGCCAGCAGTCACCCGACCCTGTACGAGCAGTACTTC. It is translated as CASSHPTLYEQYF.

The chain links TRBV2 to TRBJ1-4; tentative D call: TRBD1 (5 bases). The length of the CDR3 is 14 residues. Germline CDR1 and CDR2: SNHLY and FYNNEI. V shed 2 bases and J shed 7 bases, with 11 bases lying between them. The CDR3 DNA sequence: TGTGCCAGCAGTGAAATTCAGGGAGGTGAAAAACTGTTTTTT. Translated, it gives CASSEIQGGEKLFF. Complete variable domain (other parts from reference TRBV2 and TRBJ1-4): EPEVTQTPSHQVTQMGQEVILRCVPISNHLYFYWYRQILGQKVEFLVSFYNNEISEKSEIFDDQFSVERPDGSNFTLKIRSTKLEDSAMYFCASSEIQGGEKLFFGSGTQLSVL.

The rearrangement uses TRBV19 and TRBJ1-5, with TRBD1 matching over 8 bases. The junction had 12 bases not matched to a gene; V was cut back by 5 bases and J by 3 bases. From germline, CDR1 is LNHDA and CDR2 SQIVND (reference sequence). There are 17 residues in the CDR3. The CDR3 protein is CASSFRGQGAFNQPQHF. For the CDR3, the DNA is TGTGCCAGTAGTTTCAGAGGACAGGGCGCGTTCAATCAGCCCCAGCATTTT.

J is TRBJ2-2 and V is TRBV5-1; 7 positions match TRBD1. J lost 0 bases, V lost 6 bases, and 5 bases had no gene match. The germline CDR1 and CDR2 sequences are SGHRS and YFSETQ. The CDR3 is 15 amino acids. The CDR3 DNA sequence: TGCGCCAGCAAAAGGGACAGCTCGAACACCGGGGAGCTGTTTTTT. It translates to CASKRDSSNTGELFF.

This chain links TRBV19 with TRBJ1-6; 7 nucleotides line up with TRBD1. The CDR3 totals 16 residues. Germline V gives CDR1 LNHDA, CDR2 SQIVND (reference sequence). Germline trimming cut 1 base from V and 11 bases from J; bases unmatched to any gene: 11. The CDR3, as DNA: TGTGCCAGTAGTATAGGCCGGAGGACAGGAGAGGCACCCCTCCACTTT. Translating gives CASSIGRRTGEAPLHF.

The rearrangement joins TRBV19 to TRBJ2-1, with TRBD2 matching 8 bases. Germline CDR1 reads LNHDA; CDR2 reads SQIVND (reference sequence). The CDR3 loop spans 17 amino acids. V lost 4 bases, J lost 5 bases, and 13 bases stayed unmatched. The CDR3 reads CASSSPGRGGRHNEQFF. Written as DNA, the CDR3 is TGTGCCAGTAGTAGCCCGGGTCGGGGGGGGCGTCACAATGAGCAGTTCTTC.

Here the CDR3 reads CASSQGLDSIQQYF. The DNA of the CDR3 is TGCGCCAGCAGCCAGGGGTTGGACAGTATCCAGCAGTACTTC. This chain joins TRBV4-3 and TRBJ2-7, with D possibly being TRBD1 (6 bases). The CDR3 spans 14 residues. The germline V gene encodes CDR1 LGHNA and CDR2 YSLEER. With 3 bases removed from V and 8 bases from J, the gap between germline ends came to 17 bases.

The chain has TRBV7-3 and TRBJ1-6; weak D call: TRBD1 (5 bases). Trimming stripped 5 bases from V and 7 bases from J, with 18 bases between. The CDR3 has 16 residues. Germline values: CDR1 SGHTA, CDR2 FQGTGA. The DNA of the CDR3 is TGTGCCAGCAGCCTCACCGGGACCCTACCAAATTCACCCCTCCACTTT. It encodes CASSLTGTLPNSPLHF.

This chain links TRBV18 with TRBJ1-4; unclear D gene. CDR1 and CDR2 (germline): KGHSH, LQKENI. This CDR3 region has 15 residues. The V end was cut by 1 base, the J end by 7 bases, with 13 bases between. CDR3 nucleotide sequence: TGTGCCAGCTCACCACGGGCCACGGAGAGTGAAAAACTGTTTTTT. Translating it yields CASSPRATESEKLFF.

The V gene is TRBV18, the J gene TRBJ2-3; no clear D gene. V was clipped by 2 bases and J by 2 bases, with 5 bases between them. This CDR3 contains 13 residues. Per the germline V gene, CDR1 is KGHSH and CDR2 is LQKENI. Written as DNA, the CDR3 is TGTGCCAGCTCACCAACCTACACAGATACGCAGTATTTT. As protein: CASSPTYTDTQYF.

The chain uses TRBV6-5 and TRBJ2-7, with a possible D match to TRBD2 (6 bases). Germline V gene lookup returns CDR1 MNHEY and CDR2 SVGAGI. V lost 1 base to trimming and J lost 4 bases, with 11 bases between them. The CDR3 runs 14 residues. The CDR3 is CASSYLSGVYEQYF. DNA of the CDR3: TGTGCCAGCAGTTACTTGTCGGGGGTTTACGAGCAGTACTTC.

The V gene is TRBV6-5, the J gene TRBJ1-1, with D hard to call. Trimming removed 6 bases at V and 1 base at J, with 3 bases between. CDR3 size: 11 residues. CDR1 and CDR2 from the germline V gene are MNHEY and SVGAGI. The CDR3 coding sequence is TGTGCCAGCAGACAGAACACTGAAGCTTTCTTT. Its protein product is CASRQNTEAFF.

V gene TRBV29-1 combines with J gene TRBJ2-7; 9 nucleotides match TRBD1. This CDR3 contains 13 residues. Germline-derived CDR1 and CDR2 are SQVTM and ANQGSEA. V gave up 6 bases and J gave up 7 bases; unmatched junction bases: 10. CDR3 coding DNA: TGCAGCGTCGTCGGGGGCGGGACAGGGGAGCAGTACTTC. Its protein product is CSVVGGGTGEQYF.

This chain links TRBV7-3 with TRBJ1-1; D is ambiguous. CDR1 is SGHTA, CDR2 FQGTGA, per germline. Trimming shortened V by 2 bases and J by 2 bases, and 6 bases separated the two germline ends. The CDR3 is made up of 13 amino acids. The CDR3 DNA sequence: TGTGCCAGCAGCTTAGAGGTTAACACTGAAGCTTTCTTT. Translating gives CASSLEVNTEAFF.

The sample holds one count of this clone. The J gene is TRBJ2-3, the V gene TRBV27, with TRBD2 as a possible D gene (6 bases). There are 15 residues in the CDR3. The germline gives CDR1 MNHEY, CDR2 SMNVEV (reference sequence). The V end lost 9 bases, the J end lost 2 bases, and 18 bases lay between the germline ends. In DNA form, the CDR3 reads TGTGCCAGTGCCAGGCGGGACGGCTCCACAGATACGCAGTATTTT. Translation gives CASARRDGSTDTQYF.

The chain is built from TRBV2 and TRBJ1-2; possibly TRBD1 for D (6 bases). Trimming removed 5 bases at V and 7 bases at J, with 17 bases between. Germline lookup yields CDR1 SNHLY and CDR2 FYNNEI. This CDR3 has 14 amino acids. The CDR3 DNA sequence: TGTGCCAGCAGTAACAGGGAGGGTTTTGGTGGCTACACCTTC. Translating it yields CASSNREGFGGYTF.

DNA of the CDR3: TGTGCCAGCAGTTCCCAGGGGGCTATTGGAAACACCATATATTTT. It encodes CASSSQGAIGNTIYF. The J gene is TRBJ1-3, the V gene TRBV7-2, with 8 bases fitting TRBD1. Per germline, CDR1 SGHTA and CDR2 FQGNSA. J was trimmed by 3 bases and V by 6 bases; bases with no gene match: 7. The CDR3 is 15 residues long.

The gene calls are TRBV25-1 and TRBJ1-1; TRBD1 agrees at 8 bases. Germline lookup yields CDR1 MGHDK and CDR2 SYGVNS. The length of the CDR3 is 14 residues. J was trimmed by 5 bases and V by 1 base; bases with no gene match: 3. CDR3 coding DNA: TGTGCCAGCAGTGAATGGACAGGGCAAACTGAAGCTTTCTTT. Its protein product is CASSEWTGQTEAFF.